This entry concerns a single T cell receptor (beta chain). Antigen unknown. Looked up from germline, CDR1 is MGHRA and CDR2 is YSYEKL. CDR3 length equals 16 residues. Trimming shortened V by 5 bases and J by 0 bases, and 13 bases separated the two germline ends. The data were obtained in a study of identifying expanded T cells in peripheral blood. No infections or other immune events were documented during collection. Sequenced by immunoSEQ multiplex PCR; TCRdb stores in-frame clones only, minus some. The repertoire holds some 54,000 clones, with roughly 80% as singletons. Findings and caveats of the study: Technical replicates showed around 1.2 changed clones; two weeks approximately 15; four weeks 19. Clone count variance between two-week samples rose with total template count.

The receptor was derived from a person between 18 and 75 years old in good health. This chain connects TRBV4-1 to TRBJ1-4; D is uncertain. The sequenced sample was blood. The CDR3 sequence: CASSKAVTTTNEKLFF. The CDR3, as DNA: TGCGCCAGCAGCAAAGCGGTAACTACAACTAATGAAAAACTGTTTTTT.